This is a list of T cell receptor beta chains from one sample in a study of Ad26.COV2.S vaccination and SARS-CoV-2 variants. TCRdb's copy holds only in-frame clones and misses some; the assay was immunoSEQ multiplex PCR. Of about 240,000 clones detected, roughly 88% appear once; the ten largest clones hold about 10%. The sample consisted of peripheral blood, taken in a trial of Ad26.COV2.S vaccine versus placebo. The origin of the receptors is a person between 18 and 65 years old who received the Ad26.COV2.S COVID-19 vaccine or a placebo. CDR3s include the opening cysteine and the closing phenylalanine or tryptophan. D genes are given only for firm matches. The size field is filled for only some rows; it gives once, few, many or a size class.

TRBV12-3/TRBV12-4	TRBD1	TRBJ2-7	NA	CASSRDSTYEQYF	TGTGCCAGCAGCCGGGACAGCACCTACGAGCAGTACTTC
TRBV5-1	NA	TRBJ1-1	NA	CASSGNTEAFF	TGCGCCAGCAGTGGGAACACTGAAGCTTTCTTT
TRBV18	TRBD1	TRBJ2-7	NA	CASSPRGQGSYEQYF	TGTGCCAGCTCACCTAGAGGACAGGGATCCTACGAGCAGTACTTC
TRBV14	TRBD1	TRBJ2-7	NA	CASSQFPGQGDEQYF	TGTGCCAGCAGCCAGTTCCCGGGACAGGGAGACGAGCAGTACTTC
TRBV25-1	NA	TRBJ1-3	NA	CASSELVGNTIYF	TGTGCCAGCAGTGAATTGGTGGGAAACACCATATATTTT
TRBV28	TRBD1	TRBJ1-5	NA	CASASPGQGSGNQPQHF	TGTGCCAGCGCCAGTCCGGGACAGGGATCTGGCAATCAGCCCCAGCATTTT
TRBV14	NA	TRBJ2-7	NA	CASSQDWRGSYPYEQYF	TGTGCCAGCAGCCAAGATTGGAGGGGATCCTATCCCTACGAGCAGTACTTC
TRBV2	NA	TRBJ1-6	NA	CASSGRHKGDSPLHF	TGTGCCAGCAGTGGTAGGCACAAGGGGGATTCACCCCTCCACTTT
TRBV25-1	NA	TRBJ2-3	NA	CASSPRVGGLGADTQYF	TGTGCCAGCAGTCCTCGGGTGGGAGGCCTGGGGGCAGATACGCAGTATTTT
TRBV27	NA	TRBJ2-1	NA	CASSPHGEGGKFF	TGTGCCAGCAGTCCCCACGGAGAGGGGGGGAAGTTCTTC
TRBV7-9	NA	TRBJ2-7	NA	CASMGWRNVGYEQYF	TGTGCCAGCATGGGCTGGAGGAACGTTGGGTACGAGCAGTACTTC
TRBV6-5	TRBD1	TRBJ2-1	few	CASSWDREPYNEQFF	TGTGCCAGCAGTTGGGACAGGGAGCCCTACAATGAGCAGTTCTTC
TRBV19	TRBD1	TRBJ2-7	NA	CASSPTAGGSEQYF	TGTGCCAGTAGTCCGACCGCAGGGGGCTCCGAGCAGTACTTC
TRBV11-2	TRBD1	TRBJ2-5	NA	CASSYDGQGRGTQYF	TGTGCCAGCAGCTACGATGGACAGGGACGTGGGACCCAGTACTTC
TRBV6-5	NA	TRBJ2-7	NA	CASSYSTTGIYEQYF	TGTGCCAGCAGTTACTCCACGACAGGAATCTACGAGCAGTACTTC
TRBV9	TRBD1	TRBJ2-5	once	CASSNIPGQGLETQYF	TGTGCCAGCAGTAATATTCCGGGACAGGGCCTAGAGACCCAGTACTTC
TRBV12-3/TRBV12-4	TRBD1	TRBJ2-7	NA	CASSLSGGYEQYF	TGTGCCAGCAGTTTATCAGGGGGCTACGAGCAGTACTTC
TRBV5-5	TRBD1	TRBJ1-3	few	CASSEDRGNTIYF	TGTGCCAGCAGCGAGGACAGGGGAAACACCATATATTTT
TRBV15	NA	TRBJ2-1	NA	CATSRDRGAPYNEQFF	TGTGCCACCAGCAGAGATAGGGGGGCCCCCTACAATGAGCAGTTCTTC
TRBV7-9	TRBD1	TRBJ1-3	NA	CASSTGSRDRATGNTIYF	TGTGCCAGCAGCACCGGATCCCGGGACAGGGCCACTGGAAACACCATATATTTT
TRBV6-6	NA	TRBJ2-1	NA	CASSPTGSSYNEQFF	TGTGCCAGCAGTCCTACAGGAAGCTCCTACAATGAGCAGTTCTTC
TRBV4-1	NA	TRBJ2-5	NA	CASSARADGKTQYF	TGCGCCAGCAGCGCCCGGGCCGATGGGAAGACCCAGTACTTC
TRBV28	NA	TRBJ1-1	NA	CASSPPSGGGSPFF	TGTGCCAGCAGTCCCCCGAGCGGAGGGGGGTCGCCTTTCTTT
TRBV7-9	TRBD1	TRBJ2-1	once	CASSSRDRDMNEQFF	TGTGCCAGCAGCTCCCGGGACAGGGACATGAATGAGCAGTTCTTC
TRBV15	TRBD1	TRBJ1-5	few	CATSRGRDRDGSNQPQHF	TGTGCCACCAGCAGAGGCCGGGACAGGGATGGAAGCAATCAGCCCCAGCATTTT